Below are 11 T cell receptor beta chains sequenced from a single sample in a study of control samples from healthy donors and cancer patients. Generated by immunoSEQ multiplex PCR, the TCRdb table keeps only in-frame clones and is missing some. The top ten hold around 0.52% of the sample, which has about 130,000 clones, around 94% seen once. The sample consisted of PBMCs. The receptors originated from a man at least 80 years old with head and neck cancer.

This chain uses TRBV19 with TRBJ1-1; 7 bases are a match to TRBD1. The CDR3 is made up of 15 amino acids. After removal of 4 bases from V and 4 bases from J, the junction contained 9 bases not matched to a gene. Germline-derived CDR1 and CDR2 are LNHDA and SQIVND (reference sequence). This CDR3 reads CASSKQGRGSTEAFF. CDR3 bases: TGTGCCAGTAGTAAACAGGGGAGGGGTAGCACTGAAGCTTTCTTT.

This CDR3 reads CASRNRGITTNEKLFF. CDR3 bases: TGTGCCAGCAGGAATAGGGGGATAACAACTAATGAAAAACTGTTTTTT. The chain employs TRBV27 and TRBJ1-4; the D gene is possibly TRBD1 (6 bases). Trimming shortened V by 6 bases and J by 0 bases, and 14 bases separated the two germline ends. The CDR3 sequence is 16 residues long. Germline loops: CDR1 MNHEY, CDR2 SMNVEV (reference sequence).

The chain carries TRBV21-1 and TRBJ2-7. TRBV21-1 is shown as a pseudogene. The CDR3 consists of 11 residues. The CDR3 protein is CASSKGNEQYF. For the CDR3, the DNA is TGTGCCAGCAGCAAAGGGAACGAGCAGTACTTC.

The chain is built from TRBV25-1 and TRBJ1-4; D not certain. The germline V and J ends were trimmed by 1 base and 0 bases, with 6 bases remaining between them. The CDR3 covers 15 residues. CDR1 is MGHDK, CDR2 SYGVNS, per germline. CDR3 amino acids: CASSELKATNEKLFF. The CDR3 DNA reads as TGTGCCAGCAGTGAATTGAAGGCAACTAATGAAAAACTGTTTTTT.

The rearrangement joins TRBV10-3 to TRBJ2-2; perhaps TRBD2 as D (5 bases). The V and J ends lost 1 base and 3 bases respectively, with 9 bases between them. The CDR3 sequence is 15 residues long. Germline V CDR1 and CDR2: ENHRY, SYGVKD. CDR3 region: CAISEFAGDTGELFF. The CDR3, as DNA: TGTGCCATCAGTGAGTTTGCGGGCGACACCGGGGAGCTGTTTTTT.

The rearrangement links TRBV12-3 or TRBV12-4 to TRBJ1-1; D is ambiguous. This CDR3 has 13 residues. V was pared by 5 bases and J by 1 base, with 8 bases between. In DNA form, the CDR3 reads TGTGCCAGCAGTCCAAGCGGGAACACTGAAGCTTTCTTT. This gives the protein CASSPSGNTEAFF.

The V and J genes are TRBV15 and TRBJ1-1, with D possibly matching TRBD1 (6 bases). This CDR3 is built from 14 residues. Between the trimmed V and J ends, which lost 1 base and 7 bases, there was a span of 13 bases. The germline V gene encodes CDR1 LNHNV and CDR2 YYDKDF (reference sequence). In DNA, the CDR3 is TGTGCCACCAGCAGAGCTAACAGGGTATTTGAAGCTTTCTTT. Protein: CATSRANRVFEAFF.

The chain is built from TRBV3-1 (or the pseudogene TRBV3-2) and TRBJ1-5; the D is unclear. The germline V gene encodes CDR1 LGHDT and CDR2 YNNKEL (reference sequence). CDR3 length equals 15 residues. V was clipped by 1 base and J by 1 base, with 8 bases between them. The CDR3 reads CASSQGPVSNQPQHF. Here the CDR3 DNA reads TGTGCCAGCAGCCAAGGGCCCGTAAGCAATCAGCCCCAGCATTTT.

CDR3 loop: CASSQVGTGAPEAFF. Written as DNA, the CDR3 is TGCGCCAGCAGCCAAGTGGGGACAGGGGCGCCTGAAGCTTTCTTT. The chain has TRBV4-1 and TRBJ1-1; 10 positions match TRBD1. The junction had 5 bases not matched to a gene; V was cut back by 1 base and J by 6 bases. Germline V gives CDR1 MGHRA, CDR2 YSYEKL. The CDR3 is 15 residues long.

The CDR3 DNA reads as TGTGCCAGCAGCTTGGGGAGGAGTGCAGGGGGCGTAGAGCAGCCCCAGCATTTT. It encodes CASSLGRSAGGVEQPQHF. This chain connects TRBV5-5 to TRBJ1-5, with 8 bases matching TRBD1. Per germline, CDR1 SGHKS and CDR2 YYEKEE (reference sequence). V gave up 0 bases and J gave up 7 bases; unmatched junction bases: 15. CDR3 length: 18 residues.

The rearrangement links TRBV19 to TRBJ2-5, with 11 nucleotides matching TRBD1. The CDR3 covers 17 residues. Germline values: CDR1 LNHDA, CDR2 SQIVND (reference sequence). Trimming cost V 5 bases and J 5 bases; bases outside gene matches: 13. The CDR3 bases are TGTGCCAGTAGTCCCGGGACAGGGGGAAGAGGCGGGGAGACCCAGTACTTC. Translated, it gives CASSPGTGGRGGETQYF.